The 32 T cell receptor beta chains given below trace back to one sample, sequenced in a study of Tregs in tolerant kidney transplant recipients. Produced via immunoSEQ multiplex PCR; TCRdb's table is partial and in-frame only. The sample includes some 56,000 clones, roughly nine tenths seen only once; the top ten take about 15%. The nonmyeloablative bone marrow transplants came from related graft donors, with transient mixed chimerism. The sequenced sample was CD8+ T cells from blood (PBMCs), obtained 24 months after the transplant. These receptors all stem from a human patient who received a combined kidney and bone marrow transplant. Some T cells could come from the graft donor.

A few counts support this clone. This rearrangement joins TRBV5-6 to TRBJ2-5; D is uncertain. V dropped 2 bases and J dropped 3 bases, with 14 bases sitting between them. CDR3 length: 15 residues. CDR1 is SGHDT, CDR2 YYEEEE, per germline. The CDR3 spells CASSLSRRQKETQYF. CDR3 DNA: TGTGCCAGCAGCTTATCGAGGCGGCAGAAAGAGACCCAGTACTTC. The full variable domain, completed using reference TRBV5-6 and TRBJ2-5, is DAGVTQSPTHLIKTRGQQVTLRCSPKSGHDTVSWYQQALGQGPQFIFQYYEEEERQRGNFPDRFSGHQFPNYSSELNVNALLLGDSALYLCASSLSRRQKETQYFGPGTRLLVL.

J is TRBJ2-3 and V is TRBV9, with D possibly TRBD2 on 7 matching bases. The CDR3 is made up of 16 amino acids. CDR1 is SGDLS, CDR2 YYNGEE, per germline. The ends were cut back, 0 bases at V and 2 bases at J, with 13 bases in the middle. CDR3 sequence: CASSVDRGASTDTQYF. The CDR3 bases are TGTGCCAGCAGCGTAGATCGGGGGGCGTCCACAGATACGCAGTATTTT. The whole variable domain, filled in from reference TRBV9 and TRBJ2-3, reads DSGVTQTPKHLITATGQRVTLRCSPRSGDLSVYWYQQSLDQGLQFLIQYYNGEERAKGNILERFSAQQFPDLHSELNLSSLELGDSALYFCASSVDRGASTDTQYFGPGTRLTVL.

A word on this clone: The missing conserved phenylalanine or tryptophan at the end of this CDR3 makes a read error likely. This sequence joins TRBV9 and TRBJ1-1; 8 nucleotides agree with TRBD1. Germline assignment: CDR1 SGDLS and CDR2 YYNGEE. This CDR3 is 16 amino acids long. The ends lost 3 bases at V and 4 bases at J; junction bases unmatched: 11. CDR3 in amino acids: CASSAGQGGSVTEAFS. The CDR3 DNA sequence: TGTGCCAGCAGCGCCGGACAGGGAGGTTCCGTCACTGAAGCTTTCTCT.

V and J are TRBV13 and TRBJ1-2; 9 bases agree with TRBD1. Germline-derived CDR1 and CDR2 are PRHDT and FYEKMQ (reference sequence). The CDR3 is 15 residues long. V trimming: 5 bases; J trimming: 4 bases; junction bases outside the gene matches: 8. CDR3 in amino acids: CASSQDRGSFYGYTF. CDR3 DNA: TGTGCCAGCAGCCAGGACAGGGGTAGTTTCTATGGCTACACCTTC.

The genes are TRBV7-9 and TRBJ2-3; D is possibly TRBD1 (6 bases). CDR1 is SEHNR, CDR2 FQNEAQ, per germline (reference sequence). The CDR3 length is 12 residues. Trimming cost V 1 base and J 10 bases, with 9 bases left between them. CDR3 DNA sequence: TGTGCCAGCAGCTTAGACAGGGCACCGCAGTATTTT. This codes for CASSLDRAPQYF.

V is TRBV18 and J is TRBJ2-3; unclear D gene. The V end was cut by 2 bases, the J end by 1 base, with 10 bases between. Germline V CDR1 and CDR2: KGHSH, LQKENI. This CDR3 is built from 15 residues. CDR3 in DNA: TGTGCCAGCTCACCAAAGATAGCTGGCACAGATACGCAGTATTTT. It codes for CASSPKIAGTDTQYF. The variable domain in full, with the rest retrieved from reference TRBV18 and TRBJ2-3, is NAGVMQNPRHLVRRRGQEARLRCSPMKGHSHVYWYRQLPEEGLKFMVYLQKENIIDESGMPKERFSAEFPKEGPSILRIQQVVRGDSAAYFCASSPKIAGTDTQYFGPGTRLTVL.

The CDR3 sequence is CASRNRAADTGELFF. CDR3 sequence (DNA): TGCGCCAGCAGAAACAGGGCTGCGGACACCGGGGAGCTGTTTTTT. This rearrangement joins TRBV10-2 to TRBJ2-2; perhaps TRBD1 as D (6 bases). Germline CDR1 and CDR2: WSHSY and SAAADI. The ends were cut back, 6 bases at V and 3 bases at J, with 14 bases in the middle. CDR3 length: 15 amino acids.

The chain recombines TRBV4-2 with TRBJ2-7, with TRBD2 as a possible D gene (5 bases). V lost 0 bases and J lost 0, with 9 bases in between. Germline assignment: CDR1 LGHNA and CDR2 YNFKEQ. CDR3 length equals 15 residues. This chain's CDR3 is CASSQDPGSSYEQYF. The CDR3, as DNA: TGTGCCAGCAGCCAAGATCCGGGGAGCTCCTACGAGCAGTACTTC.

This chain connects TRBV6-6 to TRBJ2-3; D gene uncertain. This CDR3 comprises 15 residues. Germline CDR1 and CDR2: MNHNY and SVGAGI (reference sequence). V shed 0 bases and J shed 2 bases, with 9 bases lying between them. CDR3 nucleotides: TGTGCCAGCAGTTACTCGGCAGAACCCACAGATACGCAGTATTTT. Translating it yields CASSYSAEPTDTQYF.

V usage is TRBV4-3 and J usage is TRBJ1-2; D not certain. In germline, CDR1 is LGHNA, CDR2 YSLEER. The CDR3 covers 14 residues. The V gene lost 1 base and the J gene lost 2 bases, with 8 bases spanning the gap. As DNA, the CDR3 is TGCGCCAGCAGCCAAGTTCCTCCGAACTATGGCTACACCTTC. Translating it yields CASSQVPPNYGYTF.

The J gene is TRBJ2-7, the V gene TRBV6-5; D call uncertain. CDR3 length: 12 amino acids. CDR1 and CDR2 from the germline V gene are MNHEY and SVGAGI. V was clipped by 2 bases and J by 6 bases, with 8 bases between them. The CDR3 loop reads CASSYPNGEQYF. In DNA form, the CDR3 reads TGTGCCAGCAGTTACCCGAACGGCGAGCAGTACTTC.

CDR3 DNA sequence: TGTGCCAGCAGCGGAACGCACACCCCAGACAAGAGTCAGCCCCAGCATTTT. It translates to CASSGTHTPDKSQPQHF. V usage is TRBV9 and J usage is TRBJ1-5; D uncertain. From germline, CDR1 is SGDLS and CDR2 YYNGEE. The germline V and J ends were trimmed by 3 bases and 6 bases, with 22 bases remaining between them. The CDR3 has 17 amino acids.

The chain links TRBV7-2 to TRBJ1-2, with unresolved D. Germline V gene sequence: CDR1 SGHTA, CDR2 FQGNSA. V was clipped by 3 bases and J by 4 bases, with 6 bases between them. The CDR3 sequence is 12 residues long. The CDR3 here is CASSFRIYGYTF. The DNA for the CDR3 is TGTGCCAGCAGCTTCAGAATCTATGGCTACACCTTC.

This chain connects TRBV6-1 to TRBJ2-7, with D uncertain. The V gene lost 3 bases and the J gene lost 4 bases, with 10 bases spanning the gap. This CDR3 has 13 amino acids. From germline, CDR1 is MNHNS and CDR2 SASEGT. The DNA of the CDR3 is TGTGCCAGCAGTGACCGAAGGAGTTACGAGCAGTACTTC. Translation gives CASSDRRSYEQYF.

The gene calls are TRBV7-8 and TRBJ2-5; TRBD2 matches 13 bases. Looked up from germline, CDR1 is SGHVS and CDR2 is FQNEAQ. This CDR3 comprises 17 residues. After removal of 8 bases from V and 4 bases from J, the junction contained 13 bases not matched to a gene. The CDR3, as DNA: TGTGCCAGCGTACCGGGACTAGCGGGATTGGGGGGAGAGACCCAGTACTTC. Translation gives CASVPGLAGLGGETQYF.

This chain connects TRBV30 to TRBJ2-7; D might be TRBD1 (6 bases). The V and J ends lost 5 bases and 1 base respectively, with 12 bases between them. Germline-derived CDR1 and CDR2 are GTSNPN and SVGIG (reference sequence). CDR3 length: 13 amino acids. For the CDR3, the DNA is TGTGCCTGGTTACGGGACACTTCCTACGAGCAGTACTTC. The encoded protein is CAWLRDTSYEQYF.

This chain uses TRBV7-8 with TRBJ2-3, with 8 nucleotides matching TRBD2. The ends lost 6 bases at V and 2 bases at J; junction bases unmatched: 10. Germline CDR1 is SGHVS and CDR2 is FQNEAQ. This CDR3 contains 16 residues. The CDR3 DNA reads as TGTGCCAGCAGGTGGTCGAGGACTAGCTACACAGATACGCAGTATTTT. Residues: CASRWSRTSYTDTQYF.

This clone was counted a few times. The rearrangement uses TRBV19 and TRBJ2-1, with D perhaps matching TRBD2 (5 bases). The V gene lost 3 bases and the J gene lost 8 bases, with 8 bases spanning the gap. Germline CDR1 is LNHDA and CDR2 is SQIVND (reference sequence). This CDR3 is built from 12 residues. The CDR3 DNA reads TGTGCCAGTAGTATTAGCGAGGATGAGCAGTTCTTC. It is translated as CASSISEDEQFF. The entire variable domain, with the rest obtained from reference TRBV19 and TRBJ2-1, is as follows: DGGITQSPKYLFRKEGQNVTLSCEQNLNHDAMYWYRQDPGQGLRLIYYSQIVNDFQKGDIAEGYSVSREKKESFPLTVTSAQKNPTAFYLCASSISEDEQFFGPGTRLTVL.

V gene TRBV6-5 combines with J gene TRBJ2-7, with 11 bases matching TRBD1. CDR3 length: 13 residues. J was trimmed by 7 bases and V by 8 bases; bases with no gene match: 7. Germline V gives CDR1 MNHEY, CDR2 SVGAGI. The CDR3: CASGGTGGWEQYF. The CDR3 DNA follows: TGTGCCAGCGGCGGGACAGGGGGATGGGAGCAGTACTTC.

The chain employs TRBV7-3 and TRBJ2-3, with 11 bases fitting TRBD2. The junction had 13 bases not matched to a gene; V was cut back by 5 bases and J by 6 bases. Germline CDR1 is SGHTA and CDR2 is FQGTGA. The CDR3 loop spans 17 amino acids. CDR3 residues: CASSPHPLAGGRDTQYF. The CDR3, as DNA: TGTGCCAGCAGCCCCCATCCTTTAGCGGGGGGGCGGGATACGCAGTATTTT.

To note about this clone: Other DNA sequences in this specimen translate into the identical CDR3. The chain has TRBV7-6 and TRBJ2-3, with D uncertain. The CDR3 is made up of 14 amino acids. Looked up from germline, CDR1 is SGHVS and CDR2 is FNYEAQ. The ends were cut back, 1 base at V and 0 bases at J, with 5 bases in the middle. In nucleotides, the CDR3 is TGTGCCAGCAGCTTAGTCGGGAGCACAGATACGCAGTATTTT. It is translated as CASSLVGSTDTQYF.

The chain carries TRBV5-6 and TRBJ1-5; the D is unclear. V shed 0 bases and J shed 3 bases, with 7 bases lying between them. CDR1 SGHDT and CDR2 YYEEEE come from the germline V gene. The length of the CDR3 is 14 residues. CDR3 amino acids: CASSLGQNNQPQHF. CDR3 bases: TGTGCCAGCAGCTTGGGGCAGAACAATCAGCCCCAGCATTTT.

The rearrangement joins TRBV28 to TRBJ1-2; maybe TRBD1 (5 bases). Germline assignment: CDR1 MDHEN and CDR2 SYDVKM. The V end lost 6 bases, the J end lost 4 bases, and 15 bases lay between the germline ends. The CDR3 length is 14 residues. Here the CDR3 DNA reads TGTGCCAGCAGCCTCCGTGGACACATCTATGGCTACACCTTC. It codes for CASSLRGHIYGYTF.

The chain recombines TRBV19 with TRBJ2-1; 7 nucleotides line up with TRBD2. CDR1 is LNHDA and CDR2 is SQIVND in the germline V gene (reference sequence). V shed 5 bases, J shed 4 bases, and the junction held 8 bases outside the gene matches. The CDR3 sequence is 15 residues long. CDR3 residues: CASSAKRLAYNEQFF. Here the CDR3 DNA reads TGTGCCAGTAGTGCGAAACGACTAGCTTACAATGAGCAGTTCTTC.

The V and J genes are TRBV6-5 and TRBJ1-1, with a weak D call TRBD1 (6 bases). Per the germline V gene, CDR1 is MNHEY and CDR2 is SVGAGI. Trimming took off 5 bases at V and 1 base at J, with 14 bases between the two ends. The CDR3 consists of 15 residues. The CDR3 coding sequence is TGTGCCAGCAGTATTAACAGGGAACAGAACACTGAAGCTTTCTTT. Protein: CASSINREQNTEAFF.

This sequence joins TRBV4-3 and TRBJ1-1; perhaps TRBD1 as D (6 bases). The V gene's germline CDR1 is LGHNA and CDR2 YSLEER. This CDR3 is 15 amino acids long. The ends were cut back, 1 base at V and 3 bases at J, with 12 bases in the middle. As DNA, the CDR3 is TGCGCCAGCAGCCAAGGAACAGGGCGGGACACTGAAGCTTTCTTT. It encodes CASSQGTGRDTEAFF.

The V and J genes are TRBV7-9 and TRBJ2-5, with TRBD1 matching 7 bases. The germline CDR1 and CDR2 sequences are SEHNR and FQNEAQ (reference sequence). The CDR3 totals 16 residues. The trim removed 1 base at V and 2 bases at J, leaving 7 bases unmatched. The CDR3 sequence is CASSLDRGSPQETQYF. The CDR3 DNA reads as TGTGCCAGCAGCTTAGACAGGGGATCCCCTCAAGAGACCCAGTACTTC.

The chain is built from TRBV4-1 and TRBJ1-1; 10 bases line up with TRBD1. The CDR3 extends over 13 amino acids. J was trimmed by 0 bases and V by 8 bases; bases with no gene match: 0. Germline V lookup: CDR1 MGHRA, CDR2 YSYEKL. The CDR3 DNA reads TGCGCCAGCGGGACAGGGGTGAACACTGAAGCTTTCTTT. This codes for CASGTGVNTEAFF.

This chain links TRBV19 with TRBJ2-7; TRBD2 aligns across 7 bases. V trimming: 4 bases; J trimming: 2 bases; junction bases outside the gene matches: 5. The germline V gene encodes CDR1 LNHDA and CDR2 SQIVND (reference sequence). The CDR3 has 14 residues. The CDR3 nucleotides read TGTGCCAGTAGTACGGGCGGGAGTACCTACGAGCAGTACTTC. This gives the protein CASSTGGSTYEQYF.

J is TRBJ2-5 and V is TRBV5-4; TRBD2 agrees at 9 bases. The J call is doubtful: the DNA matches TRBJ2-7 better. CDR3 length equals 15 residues. Germline V lookup: CDR1 SGHNT, CDR2 YYREEE (reference sequence). This CDR3 reads CASSLEPGSGSEQYF. The CDR3 coding sequence is TGTGCCAGCAGCTTGGAACCGGGTAGCGGGAGCGAGCAGTACTTC.

The chain couples TRBV27 to TRBJ2-5; D might be TRBD1 (6 bases). The DNA end is more similar to TRBJ2-7, so the J call may be wrong. Germline CDR1 MNHEY, CDR2 SMNVEV (reference sequence). The CDR3 sequence is 16 residues long. CDR3 in DNA: TGTGCCAGCAGCCCCGTACTCGGGCAGGGGAGCTACGAGCAGTACTTC. It encodes CASSPVLGQGSYEQYF.

This clone was observed a single time. This sequence joins TRBV19 and TRBJ2-7, with 8 bases lining up with TRBD1. The CDR3 spans 17 residues. With 1 base clipped from V and 0 bases from J, the junction kept 8 bases outside the gene matches. Germline V gives CDR1 LNHDA, CDR2 SQIVND (reference sequence). The CDR3 loop reads CASSIGIDRGFSYEQYF. CDR3 in DNA: TGTGCCAGTAGTATAGGGATCGACAGGGGATTCTCCTACGAGCAGTACTTC.